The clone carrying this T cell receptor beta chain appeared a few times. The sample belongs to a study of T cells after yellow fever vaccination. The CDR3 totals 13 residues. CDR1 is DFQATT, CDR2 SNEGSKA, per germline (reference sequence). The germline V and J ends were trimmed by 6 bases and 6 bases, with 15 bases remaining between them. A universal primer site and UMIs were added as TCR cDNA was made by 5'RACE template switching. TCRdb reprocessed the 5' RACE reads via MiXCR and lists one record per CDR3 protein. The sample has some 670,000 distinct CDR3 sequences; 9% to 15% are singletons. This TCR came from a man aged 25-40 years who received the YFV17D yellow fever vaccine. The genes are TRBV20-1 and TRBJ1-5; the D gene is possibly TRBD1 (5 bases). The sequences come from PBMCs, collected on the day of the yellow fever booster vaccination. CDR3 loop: CSATGTTSQPQHF. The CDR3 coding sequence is TGCAGTGCAACCGGGACGACATCTCAGCCCCAGCATTTT.